These T cell receptor beta chains were read from a single sample in a study of T cells in Graves' hyperthyroidism and ophthalmopathy. TCRdb processed the multiplex PCR reads anew with MiXCR; each CDR3 protein has one entry. The sample holds hundreds of thousands of distinct CDR3 sequences, approximately 14% seen once. Material: blood. The receptor set was obtained from a woman in her 30s with Graves' hyperthyroidism. CDR3s include the opening cysteine and the closing phenylalanine or tryptophan. The D gene is left open where the match is weak. Size tells how often a clone was seen (once, few, many) or the class of an expanded clone, and some rows leave it out.

V gene: TRBV6-1
clone size: -
D gene: -
J gene: TRBJ2-3
CDR3 DNA: TGTGCCAGCAGCGAGGACCACACAGATACGCAGTATTTT
CDR3 protein: CASSEDHTDTQYF

V gene: TRBV9
clone size: many
D gene: TRBD1
J gene: TRBJ1-5
CDR3 DNA: TGTGCCAGCAGTCGACAGGGCGACAATCAGCCCCAGCATTTT
CDR3 protein: CASSRQGDNQPQHF

V gene: TRBV6-2/TRBV6-3
clone size: many
D gene: TRBD1
J gene: TRBJ2-3
CDR3 DNA: TGTGCCAGCAAGGACAGGAACACAGATACGCAGTATTTT
CDR3 protein: CASKDRNTDTQYF

V gene: TRBV7-2
clone size: many
D gene: -
J gene: TRBJ1-2
CDR3 DNA: TGTGCCAGCAGCTTATTCGGCCAGAACTATGGCTACACCTTC
CDR3 protein: CASSLFGQNYGYTF

V gene: TRBV27
clone size: many
D gene: -
J gene: TRBJ1-1
CDR3 DNA: TGTGCCACTCGACCGAGGGGAGGGAGCACTGAAGCTTTCTTT
CDR3 protein: CATRPRGGSTEAFF

V gene: TRBV7-9
clone size: many
D gene: -
J gene: TRBJ1-1
CDR3 DNA: TGTGCCAGCAGCCCGGACTGGGCGATGAACACTGAAGCTTTCTTT
CDR3 protein: CASSPDWAMNTEAFF

V gene: TRBV20-1
clone size: few
D gene: TRBD2
J gene: TRBJ2-1
CDR3 DNA: TGCAGTGCTGAACTAGCGGGAGGGCCGGAGTTCTTC
CDR3 protein: CSAELAGGPEFF

V gene: TRBV3-1
clone size: few
D gene: -
J gene: TRBJ2-5
CDR3 DNA: TGTGCCAGCAGCCCAGGGCGGCCCGAGACCCAGTACTTC
CDR3 protein: CASSPGRPETQYF

V gene: TRBV9
clone size: few
D gene: TRBD2
J gene: TRBJ2-2
CDR3 DNA: TGTGCCAGCAGCGTGACTAGCGGAAACACCGGGGAGCTGTTTTTT
CDR3 protein: CASSVTSGNTGELFF

V gene: TRBV30
clone size: many
D gene: -
J gene: TRBJ2-1
CDR3 DNA: TGTGCCGCCGCCTTACCCTCCTACAATGAGCAGTTCTTC
CDR3 protein: CAAALPSYNEQFF

V gene: TRBV2
clone size: many
D gene: TRBD1
J gene: TRBJ1-4
CDR3 DNA: TGTGCCAGCAGCGACGACAGGGAGTTAGGGGAAAAACTGTTTTTT
CDR3 protein: CASSDDRELGEKLFF

V gene: TRBV7-9
clone size: few
D gene: -
J gene: TRBJ2-7
CDR3 DNA: TGTGCCAGCAGCTCGCCGGACAGCAGCTCCTACGAGCAGTACTTC
CDR3 protein: CASSSPDSSSYEQYF

V gene: TRBV7-9
clone size: few
D gene: TRBD2
J gene: TRBJ2-1
CDR3 DNA: TGTGCCAGCAGCCCCGACCTCCTGACTAGCGGGAGGGACAATGAGCAGTTCTTC
CDR3 protein: CASSPDLLTSGRDNEQFF

V gene: TRBV6-1
clone size: many
D gene: -
J gene: TRBJ2-5
CDR3 DNA: TGTGCCAGCACTCCCACAGGGGGGGATGGCCAAGAGACCCAGTACTTC
CDR3 protein: CASTPTGGDGQETQYF

V gene: TRBV7-2
clone size: many
D gene: TRBD2
J gene: TRBJ2-3
CDR3 DNA: TGTGCCAGCAGCTTAGGGGGACTAGCGGGCACAGATACGCAGTATTTT
CDR3 protein: CASSLGGLAGTDTQYF

V gene: TRBV6-2/TRBV6-3
clone size: few
D gene: -
J gene: TRBJ2-1
CDR3 DNA: TGTGCCAGCAGTTACTCTTTCAATGAGCAGTTCTTC
CDR3 protein: CASSYSFNEQFF

V gene: TRBV6-5
clone size: many
D gene: -
J gene: TRBJ2-7
CDR3 DNA: TGTGCCAGCAGTTACCGCCTGGACGTCCACGAGCAGTACTTC
CDR3 protein: CASSYRLDVHEQYF

V gene: TRBV6-1
clone size: -
D gene: -
J gene: TRBJ2-3
CDR3 DNA: TGTGCCAGCCGCTCGGACAGCGCAGATACGCAGTATTTT
CDR3 protein: CASRSDSADTQYF

V gene: TRBV28
clone size: -
D gene: -
J gene: TRBJ1-1
CDR3 DNA: TGTGCCAGCGGGTCTCAGCCGAACACTGAAGCTTTCTTT
CDR3 protein: CASGSQPNTEAFF

V gene: TRBV29-1
clone size: few
D gene: -
J gene: TRBJ2-2
CDR3 DNA: TGCAGCGTTGAAAAGGGACATTTGGCCGGGGAGCTGTTTTTT
CDR3 protein: CSVEKGHLAGELFF

V gene: TRBV30
clone size: many
D gene: TRBD2
J gene: TRBJ2-7
CDR3 DNA: TGTGCCTGGACCGGCGGGAGAGGATCCTACGAGCAGTACTTC
CDR3 protein: CAWTGGRGSYEQYF